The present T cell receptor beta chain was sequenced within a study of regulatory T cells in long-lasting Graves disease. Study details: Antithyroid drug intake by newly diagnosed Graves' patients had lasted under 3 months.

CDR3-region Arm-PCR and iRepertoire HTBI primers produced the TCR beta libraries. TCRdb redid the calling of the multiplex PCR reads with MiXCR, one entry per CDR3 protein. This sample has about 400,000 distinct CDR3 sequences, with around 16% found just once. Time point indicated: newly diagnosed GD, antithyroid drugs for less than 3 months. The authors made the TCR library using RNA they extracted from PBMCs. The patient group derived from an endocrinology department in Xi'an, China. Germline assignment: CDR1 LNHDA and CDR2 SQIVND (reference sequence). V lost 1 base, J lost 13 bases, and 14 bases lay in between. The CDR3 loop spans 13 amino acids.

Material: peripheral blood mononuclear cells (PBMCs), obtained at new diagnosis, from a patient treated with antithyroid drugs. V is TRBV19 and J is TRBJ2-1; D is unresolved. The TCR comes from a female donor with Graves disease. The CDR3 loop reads CASSIVADRTQFF. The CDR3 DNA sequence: TGTGCCAGTAGTATAGTGGCAGACCGTACCCAGTTCTTC.